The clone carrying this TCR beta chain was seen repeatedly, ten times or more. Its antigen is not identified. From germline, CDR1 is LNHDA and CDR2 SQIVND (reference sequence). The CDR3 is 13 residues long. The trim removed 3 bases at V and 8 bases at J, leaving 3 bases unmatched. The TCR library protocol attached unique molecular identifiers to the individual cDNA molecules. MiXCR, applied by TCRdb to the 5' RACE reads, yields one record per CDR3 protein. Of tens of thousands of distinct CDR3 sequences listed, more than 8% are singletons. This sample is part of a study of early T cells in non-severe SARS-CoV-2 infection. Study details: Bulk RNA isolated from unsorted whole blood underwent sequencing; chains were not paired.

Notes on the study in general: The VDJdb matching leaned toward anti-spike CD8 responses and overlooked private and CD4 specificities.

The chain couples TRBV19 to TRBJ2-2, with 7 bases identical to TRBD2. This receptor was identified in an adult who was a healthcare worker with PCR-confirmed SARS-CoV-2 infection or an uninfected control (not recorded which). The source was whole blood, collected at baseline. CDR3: CASSMGGAGELFF. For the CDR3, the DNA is TGTGCCAGTAGTATGGGAGGGGCTGGGGAGCTGTTTTTT.